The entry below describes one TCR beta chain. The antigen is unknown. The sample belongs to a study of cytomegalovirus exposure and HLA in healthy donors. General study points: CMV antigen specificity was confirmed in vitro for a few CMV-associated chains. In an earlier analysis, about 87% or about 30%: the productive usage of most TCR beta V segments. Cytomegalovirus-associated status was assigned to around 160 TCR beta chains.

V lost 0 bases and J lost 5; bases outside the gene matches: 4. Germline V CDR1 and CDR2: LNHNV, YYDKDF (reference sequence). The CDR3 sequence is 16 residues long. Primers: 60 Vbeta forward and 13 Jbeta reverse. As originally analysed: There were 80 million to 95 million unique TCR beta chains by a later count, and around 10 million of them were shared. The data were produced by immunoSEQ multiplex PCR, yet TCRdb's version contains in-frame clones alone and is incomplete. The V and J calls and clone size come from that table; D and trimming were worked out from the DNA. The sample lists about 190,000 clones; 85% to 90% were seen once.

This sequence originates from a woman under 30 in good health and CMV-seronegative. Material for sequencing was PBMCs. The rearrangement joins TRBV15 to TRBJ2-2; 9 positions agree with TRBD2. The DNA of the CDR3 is TGTGCCACCAGCAGAGATCCTGGACTAGCGACCGGGGAGCTGTTTTTT. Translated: CATSRDPGLATGELFF.